This entry lists 5 T cell receptor beta chains sequenced from one sample in a study of tumor-infiltrating lymphocytes in glioblastoma multiforme. TCRB libraries came from RNA via three nested multiplex PCR rounds. From the multiplex PCR reads, TCRdb called clonotypes with MiXCR, one entry per CDR3 protein. The sample lists 25,000 to 40,000 distinct CDR3 sequences; about 58% were seen once. The specimen sequenced was brain tumor tissue. The receptors stem from a male donor with glioblastoma.

This clonotype was recorded a few times. One base away lies a much larger clone, so this may be a sequencing read error. This rearrangement joins TRBV6-5 to TRBJ2-2; D not certain. The CDR3 contains 14 residues. CDR1 MNHEY and CDR2 SVGAGI come from the germline V gene. V shed 5 bases and J shed 4 bases, with 11 bases lying between them. CDR3 loop: CASSRRASTGELFF. CDR3 coding DNA: TGTGCCAGCAGTCGCCGGGCCAGCACCGGGGAGCTGTTTTTT.

The rearrangement joins TRBV30 to TRBJ1-5; TRBD1 is a possible D gene (6 bases). The CDR3 length is 13 residues. The V end was cut by 2 bases, the J end by 2 bases, with 7 bases between. Looked up from germline, CDR1 is GTSNPN and CDR2 is SVGIG (reference sequence). The CDR3 nucleotides are TGTGCCTGGAGTAGGACAGGCAATCAGCCCCAGCATTTT. It is translated as CAWSRTGNQPQHF.

This clonotype was seen repeatedly, ten times or more. V and J are TRBV29-1 and TRBJ1-5; D is perhaps TRBD1 (5 bases). Germline V gene sequence: CDR1 SQVTM, CDR2 ANQGSEA. V lost 5 bases, J lost 5 bases, and 25 bases lay in between. This CDR3 region has 17 residues. CDR3 residues: CSVFLGPGTGKDQPQHF. The CDR3 DNA follows: TGCAGCGTTTTCCTCGGCCCGGGGACCGGTAAAGATCAGCCCCAGCATTTT.

This clonotype showed up just a few times. This may arise from a read error, as a much more abundant clone is one base away. The chain combines TRBV29-1 with TRBJ2-2; possibly TRBD1 for D (7 bases). This CDR3 has 15 amino acids. Germline CDR1 SQVTM, CDR2 ANQGSEA. CDR3 nucleotide sequence: TGCAGCGTGGGGGGCAGGGGGACGGGAACCGGGGAGCTGCTTTTT. Protein product: CSVGGRGTGTGELLF.

Relative to its sample, this clonotype is medium-sized. The chain has TRBV6-5 and TRBJ1-5; D ambiguous. The CDR3 has 13 amino acids. The germline V gene has CDR1 MNHEY and CDR2 SVGAGI. Between the trimmed V and J ends, which lost 3 bases and 2 bases, there was a span of 5 bases. The CDR3 bases are TGTGCCAGCAGTTATACGGGCAATCAGCCCCAGCATTTT. Protein product: CASSYTGNQPQHF.